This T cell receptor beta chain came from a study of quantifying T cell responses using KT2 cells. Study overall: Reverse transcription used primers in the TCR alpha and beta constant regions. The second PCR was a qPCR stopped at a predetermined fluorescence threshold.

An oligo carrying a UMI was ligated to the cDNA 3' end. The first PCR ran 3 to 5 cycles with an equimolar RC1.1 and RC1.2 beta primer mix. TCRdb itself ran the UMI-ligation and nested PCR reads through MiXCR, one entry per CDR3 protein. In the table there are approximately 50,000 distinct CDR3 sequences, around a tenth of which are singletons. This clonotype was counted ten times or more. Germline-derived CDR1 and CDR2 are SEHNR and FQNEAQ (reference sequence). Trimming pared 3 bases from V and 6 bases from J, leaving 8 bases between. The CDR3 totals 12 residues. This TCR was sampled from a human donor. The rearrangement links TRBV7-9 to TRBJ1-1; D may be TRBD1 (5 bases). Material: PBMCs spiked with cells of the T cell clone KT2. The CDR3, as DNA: TGTGCCAGCAGCTTTCAGGGTTCTGAAGCTTTCTTT. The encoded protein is CASSFQGSEAFF.